This TCR beta chain was identified during a study of CD8 T cells in ankylosing spondylitis. Overall study results and limits: The disease-linked clones had a CD8+ phenotype and low blood frequencies. A motif of seven or eight highly homologous TCR beta variants was seen as apparently characteristic of ankylosing spondylitis blood.

Preparation of TCR beta libraries was done by quantitative 5'-RACE with molecular barcodes. Via MiXCR, TCRdb re-called the 5' RACE reads, giving one row per CDR3 protein. The sample holds roughly 700,000 distinct CDR3 sequences, 19% seen once. V dropped 3 bases and J dropped 4 bases, with 9 bases sitting between them. CDR3 size: 13 residues. Concerning this clonotype itself: Its antigen is not identified.

The sample consisted of blood, either unsorted or a sorted T cell fraction (not recorded which). The V call is TRBV12-3 or TRBV12-4, the J call TRBJ1-2; D is unresolved. This TCR was recovered from a male donor with ankylosing spondylitis. CDR3 region: CASSFPSFYGYTF. The CDR3 DNA is TGTGCCAGCAGTTTTCCGAGCTTCTATGGCTACACCTTC.